The next 6 T cell receptor beta chains were all read from a single sample in a study of response to subunit inactivated influenza vaccine (dated by TCRdb to 2016 to 2019). Libraries came from RT-PCR. This sample was sequenced with an Illumina HiSeq 2500. TCRdb reran the public reads through fastp at Q25 and MiXCR, keeping productive beta chains. Entries are consolidated by CDR3 protein sequence, retaining the most common genes and DNA. This sample lists approximately 680,000 distinct CDR3 sequences; 15% to 19% were detected once. About 9.9% of the sample belongs to the ten largest clones. The sequencing used PBMCs from blood, collected 12 days after vaccination. These receptors originate from a man aged 50-60 years who received an inactivated influenza vaccine. Donor details come from another sample of the same person, matched by shared clones.

This clonotype has at least ten counts. The gene calls are TRBV5-5 and TRBJ1-1; D is unresolved. V was cut by 4 bases and J by 0 bases, with 7 bases left in between. Germline values: CDR1 SGHKS, CDR2 YYEKEE (reference sequence). This CDR3 contains 13 residues. This CDR3 is CASSTIVNTEAFF. CDR3 DNA sequence: TGTGCCAGCAGCACCATAGTGAACACTGAAGCTTTCTTT. The whole variable domain, filled in from reference TRBV5-5 and TRBJ1-1, reads DAGVTQSPTHLIKTRGQQVTLRCSPISGHKSVSWYQQVLGQGPQFIFQYYEKEERGRGNFPDRFSARQFPNYSSELNVNALLLGDSALYLCASSTIVNTEAFFGQGTRLTVV.

There are a few counts of this clonotype. The chain employs TRBV5-1 and TRBJ2-1, with TRBD1 identical over 8 bases. CDR3 length: 15 residues. From germline, CDR1 is SGHRS and CDR2 YFSETQ. V was clipped by 0 bases and J by 6 bases; unmatched bases: 5. The CDR3 nucleotides read TGCGCCAGCAGCTTGGTCCAGGGGGCGTCCAATGAGCAGTTCTTC. This sequence encodes CASSLVQGASNEQFF.

At least ten counts were recorded for this clonotype. The chain joins TRBV28 to TRBJ2-7, with a tentative D call TRBD2 (5 bases). The CDR3 has 15 amino acids. The V end was cut by 7 bases, the J end by 3 bases, with 19 bases between. Germline CDR1 MDHEN, CDR2 SYDVKM. The CDR3 coding sequence is TGTGCCAGCATTCAGGACTTTGGATCCGGCTACGAGCAGTACTTC. It encodes CASIQDFGSGYEQYF.

This clonotype was counted a few times. Mismatch with germline at one junction end may stem from a read error. The chain is built from TRBV12-3 or TRBV12-4 and TRBJ2-6, with TRBD2 matching over 7 bases. The CDR3 is 16 amino acids. For the CDR3, the DNA is TGTGCCAGCAGTGTAGCGGGTCCCTCTGGGGCCAACGTCCTGACTTTC. Translation gives CASSVAGPSGANVLTF.

This chain joins TRBV18 and TRBJ2-5; 7 bases map to TRBD1. The junction had 3 bases not matched to a gene; V was cut back by 1 base and J by 1 base. CDR3 length equals 15 residues. Looked up from germline, CDR1 is KGHSH and CDR2 is LQKENI. Written as DNA, the CDR3 is TGTGCCAGCTCACCACAGGGGGCTCTCCAAGAGACCCAGTACTTC. Protein sequence: CASSPQGALQETQYF. The whole variable domain, filled in from reference TRBV18 and TRBJ2-5, reads NAGVMQNPRHLVRRRGQEARLRCSPMKGHSHVYWYRQLPEEGLKFMVYLQKENIIDESGMPKERFSAEFPKEGPSILRIQQVVRGDSAAYFCASSPQGALQETQYFGPGTRLLVL.

This chain uses TRBV20-1 with TRBJ2-3; 8 positions agree with TRBD2. CDR3 length equals 16 residues. V lost 2 bases to trimming and J lost 1 base; unmatched junction nucleotides: 8. Germline V gives CDR1 DFQATT, CDR2 SNEGSKA (reference sequence). CDR3 loop: CSARSSTSGRTDTQYF. The CDR3 DNA reads TGCAGTGCTAGAAGCTCCACTAGCGGCCGCACAGATACGCAGTATTTT.